The 11 T cell receptor beta chains listed next were all sequenced from one sample in a study of blood T cells in healthy people across ages. With a J-beta primer mix and a sample-barcoded 5' primer, a second PCR ran about 7 to 12 cycles. MiXCR was run by TCRdb on the 5' RACE reads, yielding one entry per CDR3 protein. The sample shows nearly 800,000 distinct CDR3 sequences, around three fifths of them seen only once. Sequenced sample: blood. The receptors stem from a man aged 35 to 55 in good health.

V is TRBV29-1 and J is TRBJ2-4; no clear D gene. Trimming stripped 6 bases from V and 8 bases from J, with 11 bases between. Germline V gene data show CDR1 as SQVTM and CDR2 as ANQGSEA. The CDR3 is made up of 11 amino acids. Here the CDR3 DNA reads TGCAGCGTCAAAGAAACGGACATTCAGTACTTC. It translates to CSVKETDIQYF.

The chain links TRBV28 to TRBJ2-1; D not certain. The germline V gene encodes CDR1 MDHEN and CDR2 SYDVKM. The CDR3 contains 13 residues. Trimming stripped 5 bases from V and 13 bases from J, with 18 bases between. The CDR3 is CASSGERRRGQFF. The CDR3 DNA sequence: TGTGCCAGCAGTGGGGAAAGGCGTCGTGGTCAGTTCTTC.

This clonotype was recorded once. The chain couples TRBV7-2 to TRBJ2-3; TRBD1 matches 9 bases. Germline loops: CDR1 SGHTA, CDR2 FQGNSA. The V segment lost 3 bases and the J segment 1 base; nucleotides outside the gene matches: 5. CDR3 size: 16 residues. The CDR3 region is CASSFADRGGTDTQYF. The CDR3 DNA is TGTGCCAGCAGCTTCGCCGACAGGGGGGGCACAGATACGCAGTATTTT.

The V call is TRBV29-1, the J call TRBJ2-1, with TRBD2 as a possible D gene (6 bases). V shed 4 bases and J shed 2 bases, with 12 bases lying between them. Germline CDR1 SQVTM, CDR2 ANQGSEA. The CDR3 runs 14 residues. Written as DNA, the CDR3 is TGCAGCGTTGTGAAGCGGGTTCCCTACAATGAGCAGTTCTTC. The encoded protein is CSVVKRVPYNEQFF.

The V and J genes are TRBV14 and TRBJ1-2; maybe TRBD1 (6 bases). The CDR3 is 16 amino acids. The germline V and J ends were trimmed by 0 bases and 4 bases, with 15 bases remaining between them. Germline CDR1 reads SGHDN; CDR2 reads FVKESK. CDR3 coding DNA: TGTGCCAGCAGCCAAGATCGGGTCGGACAGCCCTATGGCTACACCTTC. Translating it yields CASSQDRVGQPYGYTF. Looking up the rest from reference TRBV14 and TRBJ1-2 gives the full variable domain: EAGVTQFPSHSVIEKGQTVTLRCDPISGHDNLYWYRRVMGKEIKFLLHFVKESKQDESGMPNNRFLAERTGGTYSTLKVQPAELEDSGVYFCASSQDRVGQPYGYTFGSGTRLTVV.

To note about this clonotype: No conserved phenylalanine or tryptophan is present at the end of the CDR3, so a read error is the likely explanation. V usage is TRBV7-2 and J usage is TRBJ1-5, with D unclear. The CDR3 is 13 amino acids. Germline V gives CDR1 SGHTA, CDR2 FQGNSA. Trimming removed 2 bases at V and 7 bases at J, with 9 bases between. DNA of the CDR3: TGTGCCAGCAGCTTACGTGCTGGGCAGCCCCAGCATATT. Translation gives CASSLRAGQPQHI.

The chain is built from TRBV14 and TRBJ2-3; the match to TRBD2 covers 10 bases. This CDR3 has 14 amino acids. Germline-derived CDR1 and CDR2 are SGHDN and FVKESK. With V trimmed by 3 bases and J by 9 bases, 6 bases remained unmatched. The CDR3 bases are TGTGCCAGCAGCCAGGCACTGACTAGCGGGACGCAGTATTTT. As protein: CASSQALTSGTQYF.

V usage is TRBV6-1 and J usage is TRBJ2-7; 8 bases are shared with TRBD2. The last part of the DNA fits TRBJ2-4 better; the J call may be wrong. The CDR3 totals 16 residues. Germline V CDR1 and CDR2: MNHNS, SASEGT. Here the CDR3 reads CASSDAQREPSNIQYF. For the CDR3, the DNA is TGTGCCAGCAGTGACGCGCAGCGGGAGCCTTCGAACATTCAGTACTTC.

The chain recombines TRBV20-1 with TRBJ2-7; 10 bases agree with TRBD1. CDR3 size: 13 residues. The V and J ends lost 6 bases and 7 bases, in that order; junction bases with no gene match: 9. Germline CDR1 and CDR2: DFQATT and SNEGSKA (reference sequence). CDR3 DNA sequence: TGCAGTGCCCGAGGGGGGACAGGGGTTGAGCAGTACTTC. This encodes CSARGGTGVEQYF.

The V gene is TRBV9, the J gene TRBJ1-5; D remains ambiguous. This CDR3 has 15 residues. The germline gives CDR1 SGDLS, CDR2 YYNGEE. The ends were cut back, 0 bases at V and 3 bases at J, with 10 bases in the middle. The CDR3 bases are TGTGCCAGCAGCGTAGGAGGTCAGAACAATCAGCCCCAGCATTTT. Its protein product is CASSVGGQNNQPQHF.

V is TRBV5-1 and J is TRBJ2-4, with 11 bases lining up with TRBD2. CDR1 SGHRS and CDR2 YFSETQ come from the germline V gene. V shed 4 bases, J shed 13 bases, and the junction held 10 bases outside the gene matches. The CDR3 extends over 14 amino acids. The CDR3 protein is CASSPLAGEGEQYF. The CDR3 coding sequence is TGCGCCAGCAGCCCACTAGCGGGAGAGGGTGAGCAGTACTTC.